These 10 T cell receptor beta chains were sequenced from one sample in a study of graft-versus-host responses after intestinal transplantation. TCRdb's copy holds only in-frame clones and misses some; the assay was immunoSEQ multiplex PCR. The sample carries 40,000 or so clones, around 94% recorded once. Sequences were derived from PBMCs, sampled 16 days after intestinal transplant. The receptors here all came from a human patient who received an intestinal transplant, so some T cells may come from the graft donor.

J is TRBJ2-7 and V is TRBV7-3; 7 bases line up with TRBD1. The CDR3 contains 11 residues. Trimming took 4 bases from V and 6 from J; bases not matched to a gene: 0. CDR1 and CDR2 (germline): SGHTA, FQGTGA. The CDR3 DNA reads TGTGCCAGCAGCTCAGGGGGCGAGCAGTACTTC. This encodes CASSSGGEQYF.

The chain has TRBV7-9 and TRBJ1-5; no clear D. V lost 4 bases to trimming and J lost 4 bases, with 11 bases between them. Looked up from germline, CDR1 is SEHNR and CDR2 is FQNEAQ (reference sequence). CDR3 length: 14 amino acids. CDR3 sequence reads: CASSSPGTNQPQHF. DNA of the CDR3: TGTGCCAGCAGCTCGCCAGGAACTAATCAGCCCCAGCATTTT.

The V gene is TRBV28, the J gene TRBJ2-5, with a possible D match to TRBD2 (6 bases). The J call is doubtful: the DNA matches TRBJ2-7 better. CDR1 MDHEN and CDR2 SYDVKM come from the germline V gene. The CDR3 length is 15 residues. CDR3 sequence reads: CASRRDVRVNHEQYF. CDR3 DNA sequence: TGTGCCAGCAGGCGGGACGTTCGGGTGAACCACGAGCAGTACTTC.

The chain joins TRBV2 to TRBJ2-7, with D perhaps TRBD1 (6 bases). The CDR3 runs to 12 residues. Germline V gene lookup returns CDR1 SNHLY and CDR2 FYNNEI. Trimming left V 9 bases short and J 5 bases short, with 14 bases between. In DNA form, the CDR3 reads TGTGCCAGTACAGGGACATTAAACGAGCAGTACTTC. It encodes CASTGTLNEQYF.

This clone was observed a single time. The chain has TRBV10-2 and TRBJ1-2; 10 bases match TRBD1. The V segment lost 4 bases and the J segment 5 bases; nucleotides outside the gene matches: 7. CDR1 and CDR2 (germline): WSHSY, SAAADI. The CDR3 runs 15 residues. The CDR3 region has the DNA TGCGCCAGCAGTGGCGACCGGGACAGGGGATATGGCTACACCTTC. Its protein is CASSGDRDRGYGYTF.

V and J are TRBV14 and TRBJ2-1; 13 bases agree with TRBD2. Germline CDR1 is SGHDN and CDR2 is FVKESK. This CDR3 spans 20 amino acids. V was clipped by 1 base and J by 7 bases; unmatched bases: 16. CDR3 sequence reads: CASSQVRLAGGGGTHNEQFF. CDR3 in DNA: TGTGCCAGCAGCCAAGTTAGACTAGCGGGAGGAGGCGGCACACATAATGAGCAGTTCTTC.

V gene TRBV11-2 combines with J gene TRBJ2-7, with 12 positions matching TRBD2. This CDR3 contains 15 residues. Germline values: CDR1 SGHAT, CDR2 FQNNGV. V lost 5 bases, J lost 3 bases, and 5 bases stayed unmatched. The CDR3 region is CASSRTSGANYEQYF. The CDR3 region has the DNA TGTGCCAGCAGCCGGACTAGCGGGGCTAACTACGAGCAGTACTTC.

The rearrangement links TRBV10-3 to TRBJ2-1, with 15 bases identical to TRBD2. This CDR3 is 16 amino acids long. J gave up 4 bases and V 4 bases, and 2 bases lay outside the gene matches. Germline V gene data show CDR1 as ENHRY and CDR2 as SYGVKD. The CDR3 protein is CAISGGLAGGYNEQFF. The CDR3 bases are TGTGCCATCAGTGGGGGACTAGCGGGAGGTTACAATGAGCAGTTCTTC.

The chain's CDR3 is CASSYQFSYEQYF. In DNA form, the CDR3 reads TGTGCCAGCAGTTACCAGTTCTCCTACGAGCAGTACTTC. The V and J genes are TRBV6-5 and TRBJ2-7; D gene uncertain. This CDR3 region has 13 residues. Per the germline V gene, CDR1 is MNHEY and CDR2 is SVGAGI. V was pared by 2 bases and J by 0 bases, with 5 bases between.

This clone appeared once. The rearrangement uses TRBV19 and TRBJ1-2, with 9 bases aligning to TRBD1. V was pared by 5 bases and J by 5 bases, with 9 bases of the junction left unmatched. The CDR3 loop spans 15 amino acids. Germline V lookup: CDR1 LNHDA, CDR2 SQIVND (reference sequence). This CDR3 is CASSPTAGQGYGYTF. CDR3 in DNA: TGTGCCAGTAGTCCCACGGCGGGACAGGGTTATGGCTACACCTTC. Together with reference TRBV19 and TRBJ1-2, the CDR3 gives the full variable domain: DGGITQSPKYLFRKEGQNVTLSCEQNLNHDAMYWYRQDPGQGLRLIYYSQIVNDFQKGDIAEGYSVSREKKESFPLTVTSAQKNPTAFYLCASSPTAGQGYGYTFGSGTRLTVV.